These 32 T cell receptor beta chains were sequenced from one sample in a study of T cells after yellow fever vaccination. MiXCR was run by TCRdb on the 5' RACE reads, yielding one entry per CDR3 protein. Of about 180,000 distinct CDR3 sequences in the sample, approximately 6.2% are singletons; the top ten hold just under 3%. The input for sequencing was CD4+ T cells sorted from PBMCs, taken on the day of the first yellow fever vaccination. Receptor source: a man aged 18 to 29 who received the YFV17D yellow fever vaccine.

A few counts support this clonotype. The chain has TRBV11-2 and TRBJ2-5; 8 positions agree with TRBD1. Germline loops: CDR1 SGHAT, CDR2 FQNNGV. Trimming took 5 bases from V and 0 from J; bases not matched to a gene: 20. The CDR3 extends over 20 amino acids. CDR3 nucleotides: TGTGCCAGCAGCCCCTCATTGTGGACAGGGCGTAGGAAGTACCAAGAGACCCAGTACTTC. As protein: CASSPSLWTGRRKYQETQYF.

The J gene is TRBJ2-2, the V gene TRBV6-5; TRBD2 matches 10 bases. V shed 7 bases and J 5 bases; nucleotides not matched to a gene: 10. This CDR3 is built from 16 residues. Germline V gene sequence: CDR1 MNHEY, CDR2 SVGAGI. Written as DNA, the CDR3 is TGTGCCAGCACGTTTTCCCAGACTAGCGGGACCGGGGAGCTGTTTTTT. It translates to CASTFSQTSGTGELFF.

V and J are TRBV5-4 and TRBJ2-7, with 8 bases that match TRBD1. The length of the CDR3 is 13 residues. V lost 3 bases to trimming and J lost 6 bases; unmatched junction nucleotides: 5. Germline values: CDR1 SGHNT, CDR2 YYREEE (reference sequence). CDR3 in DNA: TGTGCCAGCAGCTGGGGACAGGATAGCGAGCAGTACTTC. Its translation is CASSWGQDSEQYF. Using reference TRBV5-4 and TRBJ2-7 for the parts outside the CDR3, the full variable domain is ETGVTQSPTHLIKTRGQQVTLRCSSQSGHNTVSWYQQALGQGPQFIFQYYREEENGRGNFPPRFSGLQFPNYSSELNVNALELDDSALYLCASSWGQDSEQYFGPGTRLTVT.

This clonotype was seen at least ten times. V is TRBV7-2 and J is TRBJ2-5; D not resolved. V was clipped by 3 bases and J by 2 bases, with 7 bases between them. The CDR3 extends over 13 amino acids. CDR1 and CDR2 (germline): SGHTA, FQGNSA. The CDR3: CASSFIQQETQYF. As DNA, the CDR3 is TGTGCCAGCAGCTTCATCCAACAAGAGACCCAGTACTTC.

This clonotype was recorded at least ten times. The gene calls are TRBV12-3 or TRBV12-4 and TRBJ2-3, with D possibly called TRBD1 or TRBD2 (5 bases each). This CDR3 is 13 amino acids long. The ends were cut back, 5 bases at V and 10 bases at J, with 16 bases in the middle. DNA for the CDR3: TGTGCCAGCAGTCCTCAGGAGGCCAGGGCGCAGTATTTT. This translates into CASSPQEARAQYF.

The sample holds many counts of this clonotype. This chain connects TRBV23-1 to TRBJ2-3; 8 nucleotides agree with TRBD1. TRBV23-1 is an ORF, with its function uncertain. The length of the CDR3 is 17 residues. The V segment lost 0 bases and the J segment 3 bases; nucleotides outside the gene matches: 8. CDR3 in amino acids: CASSQSIGTGSTDTQYF. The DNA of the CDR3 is TGCGCCAGCAGTCAATCGATTGGGACAGGATCGACAGATACGCAGTATTTT.

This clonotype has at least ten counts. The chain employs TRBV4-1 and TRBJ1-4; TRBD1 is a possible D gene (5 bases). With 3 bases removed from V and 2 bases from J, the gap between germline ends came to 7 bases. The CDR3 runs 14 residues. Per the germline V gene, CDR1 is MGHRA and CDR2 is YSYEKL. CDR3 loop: CASSHPGTNEKLFF. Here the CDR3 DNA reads TGCGCCAGCAGCCATCCAGGGACTAATGAAAAACTGTTTTTT.

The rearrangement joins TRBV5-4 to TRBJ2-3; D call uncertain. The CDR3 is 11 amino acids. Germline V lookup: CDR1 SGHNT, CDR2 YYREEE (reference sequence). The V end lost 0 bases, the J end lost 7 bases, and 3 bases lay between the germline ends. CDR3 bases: TGTGCCAGCAGCTTGGAGTATACGCAGTATTTT. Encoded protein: CASSLEYTQYF.

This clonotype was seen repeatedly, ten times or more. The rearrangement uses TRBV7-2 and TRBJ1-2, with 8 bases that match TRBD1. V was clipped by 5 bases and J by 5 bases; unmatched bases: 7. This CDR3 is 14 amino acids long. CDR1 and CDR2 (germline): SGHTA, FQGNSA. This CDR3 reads CASSSQGAVYGYTF. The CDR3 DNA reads TGTGCCAGCAGCAGCCAGGGGGCTGTTTATGGCTACACCTTC. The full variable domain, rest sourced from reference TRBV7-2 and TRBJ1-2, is GAGVSQSPSNKVTEKGKDVELRCDPISGHTALYWYRQSLGQGLEFLIYFQGNSAPDKSGLPSDRFSAERTGGSVSTLTIQRTQQEDSAVYLCASSSQGAVYGYTFGSGTRLTVV.

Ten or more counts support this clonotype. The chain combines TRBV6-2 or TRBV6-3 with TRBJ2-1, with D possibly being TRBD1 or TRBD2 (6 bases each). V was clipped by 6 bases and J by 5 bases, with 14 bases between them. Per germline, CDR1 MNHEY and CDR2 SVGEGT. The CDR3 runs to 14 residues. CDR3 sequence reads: CASSLGGGDNEQFF. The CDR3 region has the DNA TGTGCCAGCAGCCTAGGGGGAGGCGACAATGAGCAGTTCTTC.

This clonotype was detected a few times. The CDR3 loop reads CASSLGPEETQYF. CDR3 nucleotides: TGTGCCAGCAGTTTGGGACCAGAAGAGACCCAGTACTTC. The V call is TRBV12-3 or TRBV12-4, the J call TRBJ2-5; possibly TRBD1 or TRBD2 for D (5 bases each). V shed 3 bases and J shed 3 bases, with 8 bases lying between them. CDR3 length: 13 residues.

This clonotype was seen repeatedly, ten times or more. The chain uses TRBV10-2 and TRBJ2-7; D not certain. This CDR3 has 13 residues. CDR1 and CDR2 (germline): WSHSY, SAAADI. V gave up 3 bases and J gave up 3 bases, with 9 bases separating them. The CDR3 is CASSDSQDYEQYV. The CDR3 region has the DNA TGCGCCAGCAGTGATTCCCAGGACTACGAGCAGTACGTC.

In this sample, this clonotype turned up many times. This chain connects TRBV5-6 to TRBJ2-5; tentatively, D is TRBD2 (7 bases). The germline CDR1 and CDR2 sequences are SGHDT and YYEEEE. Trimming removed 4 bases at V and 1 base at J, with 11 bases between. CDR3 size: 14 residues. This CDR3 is CASSGGGFQETQYF. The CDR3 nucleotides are TGTGCCAGCAGCGGCGGGGGCTTCCAAGAGACCCAGTACTTC.

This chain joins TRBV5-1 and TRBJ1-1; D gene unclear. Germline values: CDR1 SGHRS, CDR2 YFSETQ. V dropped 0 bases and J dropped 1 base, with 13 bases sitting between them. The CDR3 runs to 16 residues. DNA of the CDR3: TGCGCCAGCAGCTTGGGATTGGGCTCATCGAACACTGAAGCTTTCTTT. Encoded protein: CASSLGLGSSNTEAFF.

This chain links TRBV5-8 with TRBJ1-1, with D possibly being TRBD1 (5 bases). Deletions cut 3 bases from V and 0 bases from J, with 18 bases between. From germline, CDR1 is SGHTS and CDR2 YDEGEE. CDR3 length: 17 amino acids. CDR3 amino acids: CASSSSWGSGMNTEAFF. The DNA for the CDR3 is TGTGCCAGCAGCTCTTCTTGGGGCTCGGGGATGAACACTGAAGCTTTCTTT.

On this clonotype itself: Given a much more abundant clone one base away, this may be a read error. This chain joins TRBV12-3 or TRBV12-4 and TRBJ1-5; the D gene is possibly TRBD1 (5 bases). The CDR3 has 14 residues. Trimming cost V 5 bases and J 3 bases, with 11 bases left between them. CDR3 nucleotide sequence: TGTGCCAGCAGTCCCCCAGGGTCCAATCAGCCCCAGCATTTT. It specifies CASSPPGSNQPQHF.

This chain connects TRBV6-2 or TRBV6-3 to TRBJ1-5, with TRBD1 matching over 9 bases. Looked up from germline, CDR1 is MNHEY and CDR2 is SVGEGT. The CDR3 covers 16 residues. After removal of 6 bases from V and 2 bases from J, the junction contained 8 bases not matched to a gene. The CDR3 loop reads CASRGGQGGGNQPQHF. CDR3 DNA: TGTGCCAGCAGAGGGGGACAGGGCGGAGGCAATCAGCCCCAGCATTTT.

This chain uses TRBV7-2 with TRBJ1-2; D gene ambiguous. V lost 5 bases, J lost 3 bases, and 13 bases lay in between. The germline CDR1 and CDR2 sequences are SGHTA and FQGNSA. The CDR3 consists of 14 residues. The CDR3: CASSPPSSYYGYTF. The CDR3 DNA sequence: TGTGCCAGCAGCCCACCATCCAGCTACTATGGCTACACCTTC.

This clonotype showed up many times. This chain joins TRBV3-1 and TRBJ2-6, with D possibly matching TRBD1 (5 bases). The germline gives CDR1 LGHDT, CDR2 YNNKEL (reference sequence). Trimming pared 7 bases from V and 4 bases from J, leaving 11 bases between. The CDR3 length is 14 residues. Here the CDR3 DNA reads TGTGCCAGCAATGGCAGGGAAGGGGCCAACGTCCTGACTTTC. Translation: CASNGREGANVLTF. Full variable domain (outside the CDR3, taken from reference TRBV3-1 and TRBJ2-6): DTAVSQTPKYLVTQMGNDKSIKCEQNLGHDTMYWYKQDSKKFLKIMFSYNNKELIINETVPNRFSPKSPDKAHLNLHINSLELGDSAVYFCASNGREGANVLTFGAGSRLTVL.

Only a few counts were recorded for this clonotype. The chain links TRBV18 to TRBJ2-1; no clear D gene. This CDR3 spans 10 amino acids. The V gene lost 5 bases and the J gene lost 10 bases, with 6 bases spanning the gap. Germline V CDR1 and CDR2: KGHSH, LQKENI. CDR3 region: CASSGQEQFF. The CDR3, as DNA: TGTGCCAGCTCAGGTCAGGAGCAGTTCTTC.

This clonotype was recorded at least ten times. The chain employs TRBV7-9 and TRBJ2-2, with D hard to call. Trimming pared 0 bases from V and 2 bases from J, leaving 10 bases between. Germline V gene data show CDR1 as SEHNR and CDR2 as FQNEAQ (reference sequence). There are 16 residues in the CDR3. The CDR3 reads CASSLANWFNTGELFF. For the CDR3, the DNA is TGTGCCAGCAGCTTAGCTAATTGGTTCAACACCGGGGAGCTGTTTTTT.

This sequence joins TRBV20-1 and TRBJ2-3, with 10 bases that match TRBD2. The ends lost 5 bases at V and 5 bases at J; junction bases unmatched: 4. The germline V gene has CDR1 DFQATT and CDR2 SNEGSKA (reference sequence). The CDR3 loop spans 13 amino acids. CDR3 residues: CSAASGGVDTQYF. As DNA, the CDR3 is TGCAGTGCTGCTAGCGGGGGTGTAGATACGCAGTATTTT.

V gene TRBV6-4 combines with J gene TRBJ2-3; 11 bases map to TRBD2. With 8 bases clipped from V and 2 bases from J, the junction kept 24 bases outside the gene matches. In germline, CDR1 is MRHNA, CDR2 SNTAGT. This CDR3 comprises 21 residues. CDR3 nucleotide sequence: TGTGCCAGCCGGGAGACCTATTGGCTAGCGGGACTAGCGGAGACCACAGATACGCAGTATTTT. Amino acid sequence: CASRETYWLAGLAETTDTQYF.

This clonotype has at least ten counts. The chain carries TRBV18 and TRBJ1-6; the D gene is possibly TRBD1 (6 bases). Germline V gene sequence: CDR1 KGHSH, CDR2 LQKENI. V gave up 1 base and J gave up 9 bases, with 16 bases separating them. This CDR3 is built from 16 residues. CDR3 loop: CASSPRPGHNGSPLHF. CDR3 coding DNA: TGTGCCAGCTCACCACGACCGGGACACAACGGTTCACCCCTCCACTTT.

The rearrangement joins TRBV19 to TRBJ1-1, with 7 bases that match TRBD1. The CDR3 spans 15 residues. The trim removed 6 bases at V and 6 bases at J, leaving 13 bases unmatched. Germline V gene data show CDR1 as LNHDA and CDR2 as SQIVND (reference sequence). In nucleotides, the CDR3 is TGTGCCAGTAGAACCCTCCGAGGGGGCCTGGCTGAAGCTTTCTTT. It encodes CASRTLRGGLAEAFF.

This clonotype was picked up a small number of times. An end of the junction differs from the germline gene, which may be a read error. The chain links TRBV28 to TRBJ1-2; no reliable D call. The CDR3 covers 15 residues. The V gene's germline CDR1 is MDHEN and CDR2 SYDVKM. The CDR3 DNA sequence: TGTGCCAGCAGCTTATCTCTCGGGACTAACTATGGCTACACCTTC. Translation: CASSLSLGTNYGYTF.

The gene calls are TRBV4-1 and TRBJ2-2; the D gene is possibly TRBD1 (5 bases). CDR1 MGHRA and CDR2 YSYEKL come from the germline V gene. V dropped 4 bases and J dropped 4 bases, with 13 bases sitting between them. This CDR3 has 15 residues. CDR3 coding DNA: TGCGCCAGCAGCCCAGTTGGACACCTCACCGGGGAGCTGTTTTTT. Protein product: CASSPVGHLTGELFF.

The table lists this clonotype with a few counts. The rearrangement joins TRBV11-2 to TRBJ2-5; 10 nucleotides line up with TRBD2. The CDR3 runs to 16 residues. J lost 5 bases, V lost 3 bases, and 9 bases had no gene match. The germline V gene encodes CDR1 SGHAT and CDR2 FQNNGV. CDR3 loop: CASSFGSGGARETQYF. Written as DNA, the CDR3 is TGTGCCAGCAGCTTTGGGAGCGGGGGGGCTCGGGAGACCCAGTACTTC.

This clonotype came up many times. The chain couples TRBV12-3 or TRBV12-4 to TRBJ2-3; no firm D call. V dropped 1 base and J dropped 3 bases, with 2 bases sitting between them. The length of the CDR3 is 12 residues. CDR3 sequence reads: CASSLETDTQYF. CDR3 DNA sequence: TGTGCCAGCAGTTTAGAGACAGATACGCAGTATTTT.

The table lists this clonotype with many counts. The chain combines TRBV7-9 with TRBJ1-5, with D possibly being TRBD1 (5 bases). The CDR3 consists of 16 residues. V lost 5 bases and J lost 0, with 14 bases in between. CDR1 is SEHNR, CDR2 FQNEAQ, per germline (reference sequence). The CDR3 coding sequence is TGTGCCAGCAGCCCCCTCGGGGGGGGTAGCAATCAGCCCCAGCATTTT. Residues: CASSPLGGGSNQPQHF.

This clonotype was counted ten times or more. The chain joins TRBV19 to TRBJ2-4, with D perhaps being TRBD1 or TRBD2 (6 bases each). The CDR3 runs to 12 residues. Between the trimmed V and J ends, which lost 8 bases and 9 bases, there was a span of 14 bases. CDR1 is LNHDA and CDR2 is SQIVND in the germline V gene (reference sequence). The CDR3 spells CASGGGLGIQYF. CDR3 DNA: TGTGCCAGTGGAGGGGGGCTGGGCATTCAGTACTTC.

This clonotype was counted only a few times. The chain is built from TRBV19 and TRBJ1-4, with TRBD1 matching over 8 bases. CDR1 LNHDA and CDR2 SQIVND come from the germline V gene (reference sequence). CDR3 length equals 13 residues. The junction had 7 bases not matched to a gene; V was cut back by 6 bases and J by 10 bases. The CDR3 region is CASSLQGEAKLFF. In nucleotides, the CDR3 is TGTGCCAGTAGCCTACAGGGGGAGGCAAAACTGTTTTTT.